This T cell receptor beta chain was identified during a study of identical twins. Healthy Caucasians supplied all donations. A template switching step contributed a universal primer site, while unique molecular identifiers were present in the cDNA. In TCRdb, the 5' RACE reads were re-called with MiXCR into one record per CDR3 protein. The sample lists 300,000 to 400,000 distinct CDR3 sequences; approximately 13% were seen once. The CDR3 sequence is 14 residues long. Germline V gene lookup returns CDR1 DFQATT and CDR2 SNEGSKA (reference sequence). Germline trimming cut 2 bases from V and 4 bases from J; bases unmatched to any gene: 3. This same sample was also part of a study on yellow fever vaccine responses in identical twins.

Material for sequencing was CD8+ T cells sorted from blood. This clonotype originated in a woman aged 18-29 years in good health. V and J are TRBV20-1 and TRBJ1-5; 9 bases agree with TRBD1. As DNA, the CDR3 is TGCAGTGCTAGAACAGGGGGCCTTAATCAGCCCCAGCATTTT. This sequence encodes CSARTGGLNQPQHF.